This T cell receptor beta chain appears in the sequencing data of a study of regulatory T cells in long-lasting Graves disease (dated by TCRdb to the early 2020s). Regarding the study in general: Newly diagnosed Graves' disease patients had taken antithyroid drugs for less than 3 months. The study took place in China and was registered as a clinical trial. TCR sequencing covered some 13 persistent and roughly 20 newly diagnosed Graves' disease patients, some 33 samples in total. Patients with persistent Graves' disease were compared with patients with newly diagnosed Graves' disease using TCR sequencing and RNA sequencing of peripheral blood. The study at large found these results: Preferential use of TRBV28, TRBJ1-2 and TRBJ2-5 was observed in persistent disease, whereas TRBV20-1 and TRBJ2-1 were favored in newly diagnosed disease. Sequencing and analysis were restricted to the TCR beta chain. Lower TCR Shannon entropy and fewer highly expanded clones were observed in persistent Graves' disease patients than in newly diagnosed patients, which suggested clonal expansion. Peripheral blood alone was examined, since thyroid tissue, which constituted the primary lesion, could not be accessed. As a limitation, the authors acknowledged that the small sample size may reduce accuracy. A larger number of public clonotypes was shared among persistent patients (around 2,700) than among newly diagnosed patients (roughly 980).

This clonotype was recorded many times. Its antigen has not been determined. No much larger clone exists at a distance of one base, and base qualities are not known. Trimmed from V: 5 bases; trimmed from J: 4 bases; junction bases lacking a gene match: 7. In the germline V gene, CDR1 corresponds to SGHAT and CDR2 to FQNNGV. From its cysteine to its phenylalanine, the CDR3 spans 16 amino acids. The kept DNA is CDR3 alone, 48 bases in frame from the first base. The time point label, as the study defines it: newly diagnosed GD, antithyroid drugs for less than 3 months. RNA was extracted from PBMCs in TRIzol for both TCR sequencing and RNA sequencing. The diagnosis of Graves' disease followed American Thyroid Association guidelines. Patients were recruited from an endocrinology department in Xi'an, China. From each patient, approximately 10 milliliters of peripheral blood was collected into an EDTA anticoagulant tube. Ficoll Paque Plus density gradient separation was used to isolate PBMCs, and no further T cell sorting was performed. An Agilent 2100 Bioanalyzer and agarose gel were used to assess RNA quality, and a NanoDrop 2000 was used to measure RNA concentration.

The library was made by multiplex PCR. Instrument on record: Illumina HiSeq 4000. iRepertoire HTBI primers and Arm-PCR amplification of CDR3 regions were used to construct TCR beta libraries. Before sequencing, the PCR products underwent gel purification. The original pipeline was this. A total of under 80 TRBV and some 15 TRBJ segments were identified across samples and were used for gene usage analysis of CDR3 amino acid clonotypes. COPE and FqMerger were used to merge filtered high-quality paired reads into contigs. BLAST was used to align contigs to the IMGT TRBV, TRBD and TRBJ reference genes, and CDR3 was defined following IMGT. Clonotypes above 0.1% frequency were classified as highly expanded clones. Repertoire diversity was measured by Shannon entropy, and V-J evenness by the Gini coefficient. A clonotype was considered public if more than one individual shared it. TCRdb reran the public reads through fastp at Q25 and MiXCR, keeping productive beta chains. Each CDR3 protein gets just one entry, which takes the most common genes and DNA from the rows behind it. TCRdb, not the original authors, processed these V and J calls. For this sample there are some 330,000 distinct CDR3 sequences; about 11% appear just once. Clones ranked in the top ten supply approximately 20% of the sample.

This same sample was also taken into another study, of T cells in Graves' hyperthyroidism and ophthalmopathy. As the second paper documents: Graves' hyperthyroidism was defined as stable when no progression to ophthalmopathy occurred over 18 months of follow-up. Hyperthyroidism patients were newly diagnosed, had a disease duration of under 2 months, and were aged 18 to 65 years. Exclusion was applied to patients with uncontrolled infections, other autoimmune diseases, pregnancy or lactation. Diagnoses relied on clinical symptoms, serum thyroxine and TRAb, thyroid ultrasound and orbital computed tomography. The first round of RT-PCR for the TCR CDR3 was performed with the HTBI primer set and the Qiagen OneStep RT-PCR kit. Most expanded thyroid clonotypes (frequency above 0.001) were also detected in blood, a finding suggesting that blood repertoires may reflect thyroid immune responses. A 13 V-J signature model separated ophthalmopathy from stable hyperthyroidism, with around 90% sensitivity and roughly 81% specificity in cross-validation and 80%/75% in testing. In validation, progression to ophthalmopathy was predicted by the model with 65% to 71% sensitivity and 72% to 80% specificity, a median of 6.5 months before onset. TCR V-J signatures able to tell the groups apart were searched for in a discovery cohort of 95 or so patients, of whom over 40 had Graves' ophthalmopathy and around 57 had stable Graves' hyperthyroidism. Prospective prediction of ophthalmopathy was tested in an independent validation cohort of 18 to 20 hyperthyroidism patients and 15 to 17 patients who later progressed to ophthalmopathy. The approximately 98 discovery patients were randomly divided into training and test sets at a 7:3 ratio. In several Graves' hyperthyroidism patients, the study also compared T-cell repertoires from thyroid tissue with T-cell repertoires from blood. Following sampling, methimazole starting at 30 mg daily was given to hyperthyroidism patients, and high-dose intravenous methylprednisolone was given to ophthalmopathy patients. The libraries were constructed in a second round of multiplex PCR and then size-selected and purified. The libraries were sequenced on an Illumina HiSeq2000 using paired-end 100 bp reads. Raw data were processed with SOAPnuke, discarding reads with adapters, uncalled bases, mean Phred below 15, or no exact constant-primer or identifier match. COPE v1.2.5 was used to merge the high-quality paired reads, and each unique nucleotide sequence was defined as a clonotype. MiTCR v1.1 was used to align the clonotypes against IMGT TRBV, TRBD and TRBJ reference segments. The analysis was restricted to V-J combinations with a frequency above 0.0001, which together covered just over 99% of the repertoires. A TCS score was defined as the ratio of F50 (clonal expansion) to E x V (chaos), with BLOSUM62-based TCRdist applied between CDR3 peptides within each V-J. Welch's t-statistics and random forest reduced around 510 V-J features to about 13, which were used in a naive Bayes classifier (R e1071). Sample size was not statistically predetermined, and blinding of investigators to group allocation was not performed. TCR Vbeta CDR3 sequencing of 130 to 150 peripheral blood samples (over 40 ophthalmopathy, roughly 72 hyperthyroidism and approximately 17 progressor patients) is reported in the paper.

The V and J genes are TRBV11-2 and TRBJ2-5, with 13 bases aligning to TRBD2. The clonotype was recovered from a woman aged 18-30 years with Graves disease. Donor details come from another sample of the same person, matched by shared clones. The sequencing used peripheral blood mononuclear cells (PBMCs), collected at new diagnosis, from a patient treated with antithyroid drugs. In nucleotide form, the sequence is TGTGCCAGCAGCCGGACTAGCGGGAGTTGGGTAGAGACCCAGTACTTC. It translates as CASSRTSGSWVETQYF. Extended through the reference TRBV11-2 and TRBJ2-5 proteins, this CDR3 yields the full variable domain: EAGVAQSPRYKIIEKRQSVAFWCNPISGHATLYWYQQILGQGPKLLIQFQNNGVVDDSQLPKDRFSAERLKGVDSTLKIQPAKLEDSAVYLCASSRTSGSWVETQYFGPGTRLLVL.